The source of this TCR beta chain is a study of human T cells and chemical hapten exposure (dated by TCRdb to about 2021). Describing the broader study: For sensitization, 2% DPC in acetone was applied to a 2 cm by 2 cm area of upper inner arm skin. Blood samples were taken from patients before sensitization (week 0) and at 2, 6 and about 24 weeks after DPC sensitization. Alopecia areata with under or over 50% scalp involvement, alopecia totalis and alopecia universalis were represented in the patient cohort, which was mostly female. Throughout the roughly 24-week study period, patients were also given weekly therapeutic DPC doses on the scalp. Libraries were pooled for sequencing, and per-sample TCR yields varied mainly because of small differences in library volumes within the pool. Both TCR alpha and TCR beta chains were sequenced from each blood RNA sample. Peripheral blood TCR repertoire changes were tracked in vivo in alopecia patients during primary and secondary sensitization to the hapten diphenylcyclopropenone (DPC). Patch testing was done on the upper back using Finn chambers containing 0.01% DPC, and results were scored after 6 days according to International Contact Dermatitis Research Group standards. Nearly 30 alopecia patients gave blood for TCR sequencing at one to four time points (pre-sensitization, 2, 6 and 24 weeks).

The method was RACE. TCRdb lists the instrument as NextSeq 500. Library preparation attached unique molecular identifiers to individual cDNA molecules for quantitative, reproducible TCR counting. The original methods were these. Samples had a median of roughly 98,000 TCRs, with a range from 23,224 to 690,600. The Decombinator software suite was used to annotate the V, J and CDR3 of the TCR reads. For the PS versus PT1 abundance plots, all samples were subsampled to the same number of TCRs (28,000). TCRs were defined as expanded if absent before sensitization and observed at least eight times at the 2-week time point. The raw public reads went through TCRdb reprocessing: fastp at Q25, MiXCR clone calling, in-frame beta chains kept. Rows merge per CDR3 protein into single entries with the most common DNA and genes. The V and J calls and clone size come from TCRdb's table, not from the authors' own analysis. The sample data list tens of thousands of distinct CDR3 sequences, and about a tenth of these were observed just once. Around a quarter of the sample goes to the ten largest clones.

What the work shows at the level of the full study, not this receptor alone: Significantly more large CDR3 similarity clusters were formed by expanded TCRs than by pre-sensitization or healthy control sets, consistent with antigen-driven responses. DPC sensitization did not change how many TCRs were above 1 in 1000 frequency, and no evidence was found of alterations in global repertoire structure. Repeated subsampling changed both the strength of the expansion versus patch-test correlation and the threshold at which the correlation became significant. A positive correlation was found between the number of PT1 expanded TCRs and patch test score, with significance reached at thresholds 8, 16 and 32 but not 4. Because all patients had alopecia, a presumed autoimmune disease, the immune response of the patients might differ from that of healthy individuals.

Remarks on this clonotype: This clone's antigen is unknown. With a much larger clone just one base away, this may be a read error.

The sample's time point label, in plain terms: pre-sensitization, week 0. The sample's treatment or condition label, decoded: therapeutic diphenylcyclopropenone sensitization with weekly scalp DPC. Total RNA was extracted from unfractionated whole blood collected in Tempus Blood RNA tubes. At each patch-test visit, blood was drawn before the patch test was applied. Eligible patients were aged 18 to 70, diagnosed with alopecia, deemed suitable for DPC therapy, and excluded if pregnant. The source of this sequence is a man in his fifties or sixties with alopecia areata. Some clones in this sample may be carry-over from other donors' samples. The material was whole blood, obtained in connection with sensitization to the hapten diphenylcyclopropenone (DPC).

The DNA reads as follows: TGTGCCAGCAGCTTGATAGGTCATGGCTACACCTTC. Its product reads: CASSLIGHGYTF. The sequence joins TRBV5-8 to TRBJ1-2, with no confidently assigned D gene. CDR1 is given as SGHTS and CDR2 as YDEGEE, both from the germline V gene. CDR3 length: 12 amino acids, cysteine to phenylalanine. Only CDR3 DNA remains: 36 bases, in frame from the first base. Trimming costs V 1 base and J 6 bases, and their ends lie 7 bases apart.